The present T cell receptor beta chain was sequenced within a study of OX40 agonist ivuxolimab in advanced cancers. Study details: Prior therapy, whether anti-PD-1, anti-PD-L1 or anti-CTLA-4, was allowed, and more than 35% had some.

Assay used: immunoSEQ multiplex PCR; TCRdb lists only in-frame clones, some missing. The repertoire consists of about 25,000 clones, with approximately 86% occurring once and the leading ten covering around 27%. V lost 10 bases to trimming and J lost 1 base, with 15 bases between them. Germline-derived CDR1 and CDR2 are SGHRS and YFSETQ. The CDR3 consists of 13 residues. The specimen comprised CD4+ or CD8+ T cells sorted from blood, sampled in a trial of the OX40 agonist ivuxolimab. This TCR came from an adult with an advanced solid tumor such as melanoma, head and neck, liver or kidney cancer. This rearrangement joins TRBV5-1 to TRBJ2-7; tentatively, D is TRBD2 (5 bases). CDR3 sequence reads: CAAGDGDSYEQYF. CDR3 nucleotide sequence: TGCGCCGCCGGCGACGGGGATTCCTACGAGCAGTACTTC.